Shown below are 5 T cell receptor beta chains from a single sample sequenced in a study of T cells in Graves' hyperthyroidism and ophthalmopathy. Researchers amplified the TCR beta CDR3 regions from RNA transcripts. First-round RT-PCR targeting the TCR CDR3 was performed with the HTBI primer set. TCRdb reprocessed the multiplex PCR reads via MiXCR and lists one record per CDR3 protein. The sample lists more than 550,000 distinct CDR3 sequences, over 15% seen once, with around 15% in the top ten. The material sequenced was blood. The receptors come from a woman between 45 and 65 years old with Graves' hyperthyroidism that later progressed to Graves' ophthalmopathy.

As for this clonotype: A clone one base away is much larger, so this may be a read error. The V call is TRBV20-1, the J call TRBJ1-5; no reliable D call. Germline V gene sequence: CDR1 DFQATT, CDR2 SNEGSKA (reference sequence). This CDR3 has 13 residues. V dropped 6 bases and J dropped 0 bases, with 9 bases sitting between them. CDR3 in DNA: TGCAGTGCAATCGGAAATAGCAATCAGCCCCAGCATTTT. Its protein product is CSAIGNSNQPQHF.

This clonotype was counted at least ten times. V and J are TRBV12-5 and TRBJ1-2; maybe TRBD1 (6 bases). The germline V and J ends were trimmed by 6 bases and 2 bases, with 13 bases remaining between them. Germline lookup yields CDR1 LGHNT and CDR2 FRNRAP. The CDR3 totals 14 residues. CDR3 bases: TGTGCTAGTGGAAAACAGGGCACAAACTATGGCTACACCTTC. Protein product: CASGKQGTNYGYTF.

V usage is TRBV7-6 and J usage is TRBJ1-6, with D tentatively TRBD1 (5 bases). Between the trimmed V and J ends, which lost 4 bases and 8 bases, there was a span of 24 bases. This CDR3 region has 18 residues. CDR1 and CDR2 from the germline V gene are SGHVS and FNYEAQ. CDR3 DNA sequence: TGTGCCAGCAGCTCAACCCTACTCGGGGGGGTCGGTCATTCACCCCTCCACTTT. Protein: CASSSTLLGGVGHSPLHF. Looking up the rest from reference TRBV7-6 and TRBJ1-6 gives the full variable domain: GAGVSQSPRYKVTKRGQDVALRCDPISGHVSLYWYRQALGQGPEFLTYFNYEAQQDKSGLPNDRFSAERPEGSISTLTIQRTEQRDSAMYRCASSSTLLGGVGHSPLHFGNGTRLTVT.

The CDR3: CASSFLSPSGGADTQYF. The CDR3 nucleotides read TGTGCCAGCAGCTTTTTGTCGCCTAGCGGGGGAGCAGATACGCAGTATTTT. The genes are TRBV5-6 and TRBJ2-3, with 10 positions matching TRBD2. The length of the CDR3 is 17 residues. J lost 4 bases, V lost 2 bases, and 10 bases had no gene match. Looked up from germline, CDR1 is SGHDT and CDR2 is YYEEEE. Filled out from reference TRBV5-6 and TRBJ2-3, the complete variable domain reads DAGVTQSPTHLIKTRGQQVTLRCSPKSGHDTVSWYQQALGQGPQFIFQYYEEEERQRGNFPDRFSGHQFPNYSSELNVNALLLGDSALYLCASSFLSPSGGADTQYFGPGTRLTVL.

A single count supports this clonotype. This may be a read error: a much more frequent sequence differs by one nucleotide. The CDR3 loop reads CARSRRDAVNQPQHF. In DNA form, the CDR3 reads TGTGCCAGAAGCCGAAGGGACGCAGTCAATCAGCCCCAGCATTTT. The chain uses TRBV7-2 and TRBJ1-5; possibly TRBD1 for D (5 bases). There are 15 residues in the CDR3. Trimming pared 9 bases from V and 3 bases from J, leaving 18 bases between. Germline CDR1 SGHTA, CDR2 FQGNSA.